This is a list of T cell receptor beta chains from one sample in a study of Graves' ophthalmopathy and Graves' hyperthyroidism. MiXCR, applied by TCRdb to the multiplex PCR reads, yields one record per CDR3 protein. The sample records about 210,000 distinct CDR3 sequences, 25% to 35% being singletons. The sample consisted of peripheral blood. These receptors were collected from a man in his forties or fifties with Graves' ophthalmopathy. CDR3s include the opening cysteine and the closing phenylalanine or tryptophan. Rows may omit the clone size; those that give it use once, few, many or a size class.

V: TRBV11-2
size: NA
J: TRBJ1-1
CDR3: CASSLDPSGHTEAFF

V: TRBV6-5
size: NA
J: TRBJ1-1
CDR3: CASSYTGVRNTEAFF

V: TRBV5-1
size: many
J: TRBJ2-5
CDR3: CASSQGTSGSEETQYF

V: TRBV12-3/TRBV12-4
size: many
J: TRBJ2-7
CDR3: CASSRRDRGYEQYF

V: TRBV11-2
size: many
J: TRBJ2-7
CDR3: CASSLELSAVHEQYF

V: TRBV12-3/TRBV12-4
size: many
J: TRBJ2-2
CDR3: CASRGASPAELFF

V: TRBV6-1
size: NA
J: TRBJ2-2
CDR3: CASRPNRGGTGELFF

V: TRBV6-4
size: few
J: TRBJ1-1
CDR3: CATRTYSNTEAFF

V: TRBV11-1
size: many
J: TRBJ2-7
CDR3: CASSSSSPGQGSNEQYF

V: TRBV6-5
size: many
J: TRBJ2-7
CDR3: CASSAPRAAYEQYF

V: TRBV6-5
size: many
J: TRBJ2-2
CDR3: CASSYAEGPGELFF

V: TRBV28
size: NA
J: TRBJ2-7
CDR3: CASSLFHPTGEQYF

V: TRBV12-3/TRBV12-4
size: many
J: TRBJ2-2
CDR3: CASEDRVLFDSTGELFF

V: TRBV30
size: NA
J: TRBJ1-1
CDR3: CAWSLQGGAEAFF

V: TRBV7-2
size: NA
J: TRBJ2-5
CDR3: CASSLRAEREKTQYF

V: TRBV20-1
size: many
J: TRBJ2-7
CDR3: CSAANHRESYEQYF

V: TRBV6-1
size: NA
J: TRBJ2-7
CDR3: CASSKDFYEQYF

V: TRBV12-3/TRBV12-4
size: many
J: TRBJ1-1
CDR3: CASSLGKTDKAFF

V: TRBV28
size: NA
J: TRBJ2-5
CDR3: CASITSGSETQYF

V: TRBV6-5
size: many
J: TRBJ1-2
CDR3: CASSSPDRGPYGYTF

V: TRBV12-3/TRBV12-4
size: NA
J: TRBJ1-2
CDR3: CASSAQGAGYGYTF

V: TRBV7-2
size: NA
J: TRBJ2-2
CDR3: CASSLTPSGRGELFF

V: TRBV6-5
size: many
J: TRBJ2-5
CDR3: CASSILQWGTEETQYF

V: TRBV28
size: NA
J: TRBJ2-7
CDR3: CASNPPQGYSYEQYF

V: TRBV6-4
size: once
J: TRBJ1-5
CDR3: CASSEVRGQPQHF

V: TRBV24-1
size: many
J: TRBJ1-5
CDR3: CATSDTGQGLNQPQHF

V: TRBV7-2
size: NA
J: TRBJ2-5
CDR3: CASSPSGREQETQYF

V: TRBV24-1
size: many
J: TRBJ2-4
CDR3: CATSDFPADIQYF

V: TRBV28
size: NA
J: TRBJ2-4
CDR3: CASRIGGVAKNIQYF

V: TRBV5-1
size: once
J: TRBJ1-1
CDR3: CASSLDGNPNTEAFF

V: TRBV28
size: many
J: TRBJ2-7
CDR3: CASSWTGRSYEQYF

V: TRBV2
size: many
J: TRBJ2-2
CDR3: CASSHRGAGELFF

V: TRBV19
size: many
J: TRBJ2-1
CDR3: CASTHQLFDEQFF

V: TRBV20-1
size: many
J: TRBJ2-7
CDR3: CSAIKGYEQYF

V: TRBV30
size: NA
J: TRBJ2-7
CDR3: CAWRGFPAYEQYF

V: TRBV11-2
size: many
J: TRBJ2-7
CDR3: CASSSVSGTSGYEQYF

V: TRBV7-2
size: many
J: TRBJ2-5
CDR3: CASSLRVRLGETQYF

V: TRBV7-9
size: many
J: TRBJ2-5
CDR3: CASSLSTGQETQYF

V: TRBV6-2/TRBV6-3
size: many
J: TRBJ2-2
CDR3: CASSYSGGRAVGTGELFF

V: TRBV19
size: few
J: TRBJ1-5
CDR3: CASSERQSNQPQHF

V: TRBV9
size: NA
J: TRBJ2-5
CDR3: CASSVSSGMETQYF

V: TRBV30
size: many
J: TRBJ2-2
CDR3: CAWAPKTGELFF

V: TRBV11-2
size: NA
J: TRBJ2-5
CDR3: CASSLRPGAKETQYF

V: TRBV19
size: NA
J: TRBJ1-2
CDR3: CASSIDRGGNNYGYTF

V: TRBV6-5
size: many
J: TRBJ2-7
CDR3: CASSRTGPTYEQYF

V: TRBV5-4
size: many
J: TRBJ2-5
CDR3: CASSHDRGRRETQYF

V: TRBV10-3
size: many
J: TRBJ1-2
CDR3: CATTRGARVESNGYTF

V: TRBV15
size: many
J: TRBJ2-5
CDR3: CATSREQGPTETQYF

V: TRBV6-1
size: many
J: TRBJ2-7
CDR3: CASSEDGYRFAEYF